This TCR beta chain was documented in a study of T-cell memory formation after mild COVID-19. Whole-study context: TCR clusters were mostly donor specific.

TCRdb itself ran the 5' RACE reads through MiXCR, one entry per CDR3 protein. The sample yields hundreds of thousands of distinct CDR3 sequences, roughly 21% seen once. In its sample, this clonotype was seen a few times. This sequence originates from a man aged 18 to 30 who had mild COVID-19 (a few samples of this study predate the infection). Cell type and time point are not known. Sequenced material: PBMCs or a T cell subset sorted from them (not recorded which).

CDR3: CSVEDWPAKGTGELFF. CDR3 sequence (DNA): TGCAGCGTTGAAGATTGGCCAGCAAAAGGCACCGGGGAGCTGTTTTTT. This rearrangement joins TRBV29-1 to TRBJ2-2, with D unresolved. The CDR3 covers 16 residues. The ends were cut back, 0 bases at V and 4 bases at J, with 15 bases in the middle. Germline CDR1 SQVTM, CDR2 ANQGSEA.